This TCR beta chain was observed in a study of CD8 T cells in Susac syndrome. Random hexamers were used to reverse transcribe an amount of roughly 0.5 to 1 ug RNA. TCRdb re-derived calls from the immunoSEQ multiplex PCR reads in MiXCR, one entry per CDR3 protein. The profile shows about 140,000 distinct CDR3 sequences, around 93% of them singletons. The V and J ends lost 3 bases and 0 bases respectively, with 12 bases between them. The CDR3 extends over 15 amino acids. Germline values: CDR1 SGDLS, CDR2 YYNGEE. This receptor was identified in a human donor with Susac syndrome. Sequencing was performed on CD8+ T cells from PBMCs. The chain couples TRBV9 to TRBJ1-1, with D unresolved. The CDR3 region has the DNA TGTGCCAGCAGCGCTGACCTAGGGTTGAACACTGAAGCTTTCTTT. Protein sequence: CASSADLGLNTEAFF.